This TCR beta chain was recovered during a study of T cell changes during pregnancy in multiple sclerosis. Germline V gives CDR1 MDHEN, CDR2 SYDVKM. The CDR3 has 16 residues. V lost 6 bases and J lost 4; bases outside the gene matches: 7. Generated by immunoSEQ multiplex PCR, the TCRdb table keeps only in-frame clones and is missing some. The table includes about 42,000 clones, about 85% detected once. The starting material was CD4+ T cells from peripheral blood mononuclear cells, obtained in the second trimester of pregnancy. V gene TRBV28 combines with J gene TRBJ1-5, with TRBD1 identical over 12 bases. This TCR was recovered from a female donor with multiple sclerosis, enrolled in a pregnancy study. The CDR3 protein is CASSYRDRGRNQPQHF. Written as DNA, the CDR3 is TGTGCCAGCAGCTACCGGGACAGGGGGCGGAATCAGCCCCAGCATTTT. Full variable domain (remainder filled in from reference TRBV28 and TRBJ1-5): DVKVTQSSRYLVKRTGEKVFLECVQDMDHENMFWYRQDPGLGLRLIYFSYDVKMKEKGDIPEGYSVSREKKERFSLILESASTNQTSMYLCASSYRDRGRNQPQHFGDGTRLSIL.